The next 8 T cell receptor beta chains were all read from a single sample in a study of healthy donors' naive CD4 and CD8 T cells. Each TCR library used around 500 ng of total RNA and a linear amplification protocol. TCRdb passed the reads through MiXCR, listing each CDR3 protein once. The sample lists around 200,000 distinct CDR3 sequences, about four fifths seen once, with 2% to 2.5% in the top ten. The specimen sequenced was naive CD4+ and CD8+ T cells sorted from blood, pooled from several donors. Receptor source: a pool of human donors in good health; the sample pools cells from several healthy donors.

This chain links TRBV20-1 with TRBJ1-2; TRBD1 aligns across 8 bases. This CDR3 has 14 residues. J was trimmed by 4 bases and V by 3 bases; bases with no gene match: 7. CDR1 is DFQATT and CDR2 is SNEGSKA in the germline V gene (reference sequence). CDR3 region: CSASEGQAVYGYTF. CDR3 in DNA: TGCAGTGCTAGTGAGGGACAGGCCGTCTATGGCTACACCTTC.

The rearrangement joins TRBV5-6 to TRBJ1-1, with unresolved D. V lost 2 bases and J lost 1, with 9 bases in between. The germline V gene has CDR1 SGHDT and CDR2 YYEEEE. This CDR3 contains 14 residues. CDR3 sequence: CASSFGLGNTEAFF. CDR3 coding DNA: TGTGCCAGCAGCTTCGGACTGGGGAACACTGAAGCTTTCTTT.

CDR3 DNA: TGCAGCGTCACTCCGGGACTAGCGGGAGATGAGCAGTACTTC. Translated: CSVTPGLAGDEQYF. The chain recombines TRBV29-1 with TRBJ2-7; 14 nucleotides line up with TRBD2. Losses at the gene ends were 6 bases for V and 7 bases for J; bases not matched to a gene: 8. Germline V gene sequence: CDR1 SQVTM, CDR2 ANQGSEA. The CDR3 sequence is 14 residues long.

The genes are TRBV20-1 and TRBJ1-1, with a tentative D call TRBD1 (5 bases). CDR1 and CDR2 (germline): DFQATT, SNEGSKA (reference sequence). The V gene lost 3 bases and the J gene lost 0 bases, with 11 bases spanning the gap. This CDR3 spans 14 amino acids. In nucleotides, the CDR3 is TGCAGTGCTAGTGATCGGGGCATGAACACTGAAGCTTTCTTT. Its translation is CSASDRGMNTEAFF.

The chain couples TRBV24-1 to TRBJ2-3, with TRBD1 matching over 7 bases. The CDR3 sequence is 16 residues long. The V gene's germline CDR1 is KGHDR and CDR2 SFDVKD. The J segment lost 3 bases and the V segment lost 4 bases, leaving 9 bases of the junction unmatched. The CDR3 DNA reads as TGTGCCACCAGTGAAGGACAGGCAGAGGCAACAGATACGCAGTATTTT. Its translation: CATSEGQAEATDTQYF.

The CDR3 here is CAWSVAPGANEQFF. CDR3 sequence (DNA): TGTGCCTGGAGTGTAGCTCCCGGGGCCAATGAGCAGTTCTTC. The J gene is TRBJ2-1, the V gene TRBV30; D is perhaps TRBD1 or TRBD2 (5 bases each). Deletions cut 0 bases from V and 6 bases from J, with 12 bases between. Germline loops: CDR1 GTSNPN, CDR2 SVGIG (reference sequence). The CDR3 length is 14 residues.

V is TRBV6-1 and J is TRBJ2-4; a possible D gene is TRBD2 (5 bases). The CDR3 contains 14 residues. The germline V gene has CDR1 MNHNS and CDR2 SASEGT. Trimming removed 4 bases at V and 1 base at J, with 8 bases between. The CDR3 DNA follows: TGTGCCAGCAGTGTTGAGGGTGCCAAAAACATTCAGTACTTC. It specifies CASSVEGAKNIQYF.

The chain combines TRBV29-1 with TRBJ2-5, with 10 bases that match TRBD2. CDR1 SQVTM and CDR2 ANQGSEA come from the germline V gene. The CDR3 has 11 amino acids. Losses at the gene ends were 6 bases for V and 5 bases for J; bases not matched to a gene: 0. CDR3: CSVGLAETQYF. The DNA of the CDR3 is TGCAGCGTGGGACTAGCGGAGACCCAGTACTTC.